This T cell receptor (beta chain) stems from a study of regulatory T cells in long-lasting Graves disease. Per the germline V gene, CDR1 is MNHNS and CDR2 is SASEGT. The CDR3 is 15 residues long. Germline trimming cut 1 base from V and 5 bases from J; bases unmatched to any gene: 4. Time point indicated: newly diagnosed GD, antithyroid drugs for less than 3 months. Extracted PBMC RNA gave rise to the TCR library. Study outcomes and limitations: Persistent Graves' disease cases displayed lower TCR diversity than newly diagnosed ones. Authors noted too few samples as a limitation.

Through Arm-PCR of CDR3 regions and iRepertoire HTBI primers, TCR beta libraries were built. TCRdb reanalysed the multiplex PCR reads using MiXCR and keeps one entry per CDR3 protein. The table records roughly 420,000 distinct CDR3 sequences, about 14% of them present only once. This clonotype was counted many times. Its antigen is currently unknown. These data also featured in a second study, about T cells in Graves' hyperthyroidism and ophthalmopathy. That work adds: The TCR CDR3 first-round RT-PCR relied on the HTBI primer set.

The sequence came from a woman aged 45-60 years with Graves disease. This chain uses TRBV6-1 with TRBJ2-2, with 7 positions matching TRBD2. Here the sequenced sample was peripheral blood mononuclear cells (PBMCs), taken at new diagnosis, from a patient treated with antithyroid drugs. The chain's CDR3 is CASSEGAGETGELFF. The DNA of the CDR3 is TGTGCCAGCAGTGAAGGGGCGGGAGAAACCGGGGAGCTGTTTTTT.